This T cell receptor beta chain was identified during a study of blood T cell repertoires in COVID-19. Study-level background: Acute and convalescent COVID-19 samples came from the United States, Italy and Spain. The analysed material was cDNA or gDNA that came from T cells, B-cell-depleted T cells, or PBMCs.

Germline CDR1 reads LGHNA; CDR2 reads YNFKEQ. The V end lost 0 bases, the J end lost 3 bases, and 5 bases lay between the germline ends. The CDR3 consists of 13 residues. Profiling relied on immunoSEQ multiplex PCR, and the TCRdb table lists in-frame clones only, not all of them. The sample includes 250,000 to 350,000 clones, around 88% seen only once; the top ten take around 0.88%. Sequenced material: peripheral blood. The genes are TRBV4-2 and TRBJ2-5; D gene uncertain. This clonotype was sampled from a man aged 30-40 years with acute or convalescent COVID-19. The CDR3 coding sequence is TGTGCCAGCAGCCAAGATGTAAAAGAGACCCAGTACTTC. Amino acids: CASSQDVKETQYF.